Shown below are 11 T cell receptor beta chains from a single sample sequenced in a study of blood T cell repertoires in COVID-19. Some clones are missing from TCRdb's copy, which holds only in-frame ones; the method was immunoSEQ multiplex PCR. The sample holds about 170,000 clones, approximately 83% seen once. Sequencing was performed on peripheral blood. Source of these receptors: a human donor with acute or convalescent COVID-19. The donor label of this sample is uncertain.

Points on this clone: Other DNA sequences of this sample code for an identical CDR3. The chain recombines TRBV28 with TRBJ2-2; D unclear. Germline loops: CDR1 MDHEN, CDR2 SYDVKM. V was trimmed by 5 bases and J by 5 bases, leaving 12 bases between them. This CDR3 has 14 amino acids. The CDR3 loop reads CASSPGSYTGELFF. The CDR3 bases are TGTGCCAGCAGTCCCGGGTCCTATACCGGGGAGCTGTTTTTT.

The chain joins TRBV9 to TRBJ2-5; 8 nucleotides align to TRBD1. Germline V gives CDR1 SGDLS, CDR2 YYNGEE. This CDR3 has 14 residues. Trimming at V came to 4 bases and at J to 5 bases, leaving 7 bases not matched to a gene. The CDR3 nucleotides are TGTGCCAGCAGCACAGGACAGGGTAGGGAGACCCAGTACTTC. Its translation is CASSTGQGRETQYF. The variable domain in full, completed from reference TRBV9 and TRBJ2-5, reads DSGVTQTPKHLITATGQRVTLRCSPRSGDLSVYWYQQSLDQGLQFLIQYYNGEERAKGNILERFSAQQFPDLHSELNLSSLELGDSALYFCASSTGQGRETQYFGPGTRLLVL.

CDR3 amino acids: CASGPQGPPGPLHF. Written as DNA, the CDR3 is TGTGCCAGCGGACCACAGGGGCCGCCCGGGCCCCTCCACTTT. V gene TRBV2 combines with J gene TRBJ1-6, with 7 bases identical to TRBD1. CDR3 length equals 14 residues. Trimming removed 8 bases from V and 13 bases from J; junction bases left unmatched: 14. CDR1 SNHLY and CDR2 FYNNEI come from the germline V gene.

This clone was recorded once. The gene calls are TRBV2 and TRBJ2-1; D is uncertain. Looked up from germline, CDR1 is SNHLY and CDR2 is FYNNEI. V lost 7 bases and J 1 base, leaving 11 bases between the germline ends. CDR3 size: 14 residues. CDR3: CASNFEVSYNEQFF. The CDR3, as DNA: TGTGCCAGCAATTTTGAGGTGTCCTACAATGAGCAGTTCTTC. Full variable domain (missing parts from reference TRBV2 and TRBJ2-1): EPEVTQTPSHQVTQMGQEVILRCVPISNHLYFYWYRQILGQKVEFLVSFYNNEISEKSEIFDDQFSVERPDGSNFTLKIRSTKLEDSAMYFCASNFEVSYNEQFFGPGTRLTVL.

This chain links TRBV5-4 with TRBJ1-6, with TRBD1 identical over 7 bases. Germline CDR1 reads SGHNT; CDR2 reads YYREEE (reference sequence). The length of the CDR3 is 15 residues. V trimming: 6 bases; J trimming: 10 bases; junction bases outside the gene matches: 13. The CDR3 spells CASTPGGLKSSPLHF. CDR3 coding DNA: TGTGCCAGCACCCCAGGGGGACTGAAGTCGTCACCCCTCCACTTT.

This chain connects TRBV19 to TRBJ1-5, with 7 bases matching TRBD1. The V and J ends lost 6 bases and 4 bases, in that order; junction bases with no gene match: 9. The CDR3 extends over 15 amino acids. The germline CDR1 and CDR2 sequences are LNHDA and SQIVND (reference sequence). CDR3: CASRGGGGGNQPQHF. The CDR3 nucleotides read TGTGCCAGTAGGGGAGGAGGGGGCGGTAATCAGCCCCAGCATTTT.

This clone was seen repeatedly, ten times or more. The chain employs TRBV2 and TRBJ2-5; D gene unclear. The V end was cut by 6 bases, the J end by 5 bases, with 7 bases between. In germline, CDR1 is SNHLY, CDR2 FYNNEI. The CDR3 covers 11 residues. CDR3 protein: CASSFYETQYF. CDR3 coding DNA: TGTGCCAGCAGCTTTTATGAGACCCAGTACTTC. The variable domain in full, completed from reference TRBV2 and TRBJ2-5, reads EPEVTQTPSHQVTQMGQEVILRCVPISNHLYFYWYRQILGQKVEFLVSFYNNEISEKSEIFDDQFSVERPDGSNFTLKIRSTKLEDSAMYFCASSFYETQYFGPGTRLLVL.

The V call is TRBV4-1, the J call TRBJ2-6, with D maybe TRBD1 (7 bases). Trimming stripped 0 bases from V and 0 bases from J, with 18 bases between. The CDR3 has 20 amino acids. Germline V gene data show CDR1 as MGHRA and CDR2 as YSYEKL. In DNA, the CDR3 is TGCGCCAGCAGCCAAGATCAGGGGGGTATGAGTAGCTCTGGGGCCAACGTCCTGACTTTC. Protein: CASSQDQGGMSSSGANVLTF.

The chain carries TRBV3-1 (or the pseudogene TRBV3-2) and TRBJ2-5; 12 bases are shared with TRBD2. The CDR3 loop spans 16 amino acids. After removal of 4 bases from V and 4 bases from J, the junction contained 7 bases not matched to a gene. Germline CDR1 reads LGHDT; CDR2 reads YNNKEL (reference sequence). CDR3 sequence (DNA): TGTGCCAGCAGCCCGAGACTAGCGGGAGAATTAGAGACCCAGTACTTC. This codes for CASSPRLAGELETQYF.

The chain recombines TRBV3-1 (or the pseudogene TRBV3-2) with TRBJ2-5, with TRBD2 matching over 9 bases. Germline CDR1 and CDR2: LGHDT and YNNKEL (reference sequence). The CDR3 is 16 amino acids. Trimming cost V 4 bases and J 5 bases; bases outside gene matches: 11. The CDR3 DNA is TGTGCCAGCAGCCCCCGAACCGGGACTAGCCTGGAGACCCAGTACTTC. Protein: CASSPRTGTSLETQYF.

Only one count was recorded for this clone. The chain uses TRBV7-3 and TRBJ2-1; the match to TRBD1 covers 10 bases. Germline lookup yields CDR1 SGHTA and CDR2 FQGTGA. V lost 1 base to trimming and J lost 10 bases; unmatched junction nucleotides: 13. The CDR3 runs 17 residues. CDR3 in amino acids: CASSLMDAGTGVREQFF. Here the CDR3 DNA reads TGTGCCAGCAGCTTAATGGACGCCGGGACAGGGGTTAGGGAGCAGTTCTTC. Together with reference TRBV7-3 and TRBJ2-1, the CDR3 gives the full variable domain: GAGVSQTPSNKVTEKGKYVELRCDPISGHTALYWYRQSLGQGPEFLIYFQGTGAADDSGLPNDRFFAVRPEGSVSTLKIQRTERGDSAVYLCASSLMDAGTGVREQFFGPGTRLTVL.